This T cell receptor beta chain was captured by sequencing in a study of blood T cell repertoires in COVID-19. Across the study: Acute and convalescent COVID-19 specimens originated in the United States, Italy and Spain. Sample material is recorded as cDNA or gDNA derived from T cells, B-cell-depleted T cells, or PBMCs.

Original processing notes: Estimation of nucleated cell counts was performed using reference gene primer amplification. TCRdb's copy holds only in-frame clones and misses some; the assay was immunoSEQ multiplex PCR. V and J calls and clone size follow that table, whereas D and trimming were derived from the DNA. The data hold 200,000 to 300,000 clones, with 86% observed a single time. The CDR3 runs to 12 residues. V was trimmed by 3 bases and J by 7 bases, leaving 13 bases between them. CDR1 DFQATT and CDR2 SNEGSKA come from the germline V gene (reference sequence). The specimen sequenced was peripheral blood. This clonotype was obtained from a man aged 35-49 years who had recovered from COVID-19. This chain connects TRBV20-1 to TRBJ2-7; D might be TRBD2 (5 bases). For the CDR3, the DNA is TGCAGTGCTAGTCTTTGGACTGGGGAGCAGTACTTC. This codes for CSASLWTGEQYF.